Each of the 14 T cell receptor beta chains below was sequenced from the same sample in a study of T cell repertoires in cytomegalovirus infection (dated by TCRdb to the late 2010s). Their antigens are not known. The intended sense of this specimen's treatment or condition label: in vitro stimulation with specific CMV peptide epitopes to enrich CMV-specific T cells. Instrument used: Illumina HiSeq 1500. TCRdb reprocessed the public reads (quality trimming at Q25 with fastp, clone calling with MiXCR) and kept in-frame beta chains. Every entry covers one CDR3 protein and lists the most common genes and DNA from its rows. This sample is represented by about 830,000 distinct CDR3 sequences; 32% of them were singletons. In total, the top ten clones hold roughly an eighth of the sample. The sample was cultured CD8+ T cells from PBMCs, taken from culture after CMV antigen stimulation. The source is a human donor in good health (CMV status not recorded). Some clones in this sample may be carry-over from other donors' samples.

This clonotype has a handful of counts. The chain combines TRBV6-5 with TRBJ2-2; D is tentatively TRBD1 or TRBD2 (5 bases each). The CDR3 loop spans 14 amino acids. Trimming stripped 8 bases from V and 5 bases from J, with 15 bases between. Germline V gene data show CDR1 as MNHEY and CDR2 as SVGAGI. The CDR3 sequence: CASRGYPGTGELFF. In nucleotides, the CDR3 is TGTGCCAGCCGCGGGTACCCAGGGACCGGGGAGCTGTTTTTT.

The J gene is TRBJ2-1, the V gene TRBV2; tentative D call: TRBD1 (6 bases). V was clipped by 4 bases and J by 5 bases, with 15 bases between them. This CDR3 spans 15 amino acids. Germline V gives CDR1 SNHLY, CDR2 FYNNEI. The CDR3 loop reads CASSVAAGQNNEQFF. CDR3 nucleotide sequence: TGTGCCAGCAGTGTTGCCGCAGGACAGAACAATGAGCAGTTCTTC.

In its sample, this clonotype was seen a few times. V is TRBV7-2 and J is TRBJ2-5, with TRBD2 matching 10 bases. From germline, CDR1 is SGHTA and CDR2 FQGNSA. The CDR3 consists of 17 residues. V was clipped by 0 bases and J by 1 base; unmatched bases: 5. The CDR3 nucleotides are TGTGCCAGCAGCTTAGCGGTCGCTAGCGGGGGCCAAGAGACCCAGTACTTC. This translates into CASSLAVASGGQETQYF.

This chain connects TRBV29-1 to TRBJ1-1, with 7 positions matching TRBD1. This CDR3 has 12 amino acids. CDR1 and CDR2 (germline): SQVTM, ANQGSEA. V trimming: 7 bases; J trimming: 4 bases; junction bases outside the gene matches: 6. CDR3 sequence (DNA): TGCAGCGATACAGGGGTAATCACTGAAGCTTTCTTT. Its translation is CSDTGVITEAFF.

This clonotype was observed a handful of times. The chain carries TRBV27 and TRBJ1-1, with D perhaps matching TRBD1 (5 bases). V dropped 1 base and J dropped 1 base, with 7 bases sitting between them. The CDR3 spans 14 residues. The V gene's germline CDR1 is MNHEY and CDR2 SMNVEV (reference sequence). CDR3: CASSLLGTNTEAFF. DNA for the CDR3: TGTGCCAGCAGTTTATTAGGGACGAACACTGAAGCTTTCTTT.

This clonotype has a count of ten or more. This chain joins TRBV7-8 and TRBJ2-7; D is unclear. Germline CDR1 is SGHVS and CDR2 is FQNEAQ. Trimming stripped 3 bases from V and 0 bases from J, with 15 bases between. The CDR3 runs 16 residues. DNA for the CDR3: TGTGCCAGCAGCTTCGGCCTGGACGGAAGCTCCTACGAGCAGTACTTC. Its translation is CASSFGLDGSSYEQYF.

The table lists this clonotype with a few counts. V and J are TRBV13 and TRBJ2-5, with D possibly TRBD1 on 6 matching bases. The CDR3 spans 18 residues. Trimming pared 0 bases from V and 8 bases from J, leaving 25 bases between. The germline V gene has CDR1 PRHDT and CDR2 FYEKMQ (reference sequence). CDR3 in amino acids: CASSLGRGQGEGRETQYF. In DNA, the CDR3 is TGTGCCAGCAGCTTAGGCAGGGGCCAAGGCGAAGGAAGGGAAACCCAGTACTTC.

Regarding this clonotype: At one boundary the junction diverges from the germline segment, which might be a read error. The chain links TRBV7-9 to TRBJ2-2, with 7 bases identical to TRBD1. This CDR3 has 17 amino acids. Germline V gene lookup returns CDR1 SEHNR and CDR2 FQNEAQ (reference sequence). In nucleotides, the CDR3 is TGTACCAGCAGCTCAAGGCACAGGGGCGCGAACACCGGGGAGCTGTTTTTT. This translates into CTSSSRHRGANTGELFF. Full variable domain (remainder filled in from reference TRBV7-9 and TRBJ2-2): DTGVSQNPRHKITKRGQNVTFRCDPISEHNRLYWYRQTLGQGPEFLTYFQNEAQLEKSRLLSDRFSAERPKGSFSTLEIQRTEQGDSAMYLCTSSSRHRGANTGELFFGEGSRLTVL.

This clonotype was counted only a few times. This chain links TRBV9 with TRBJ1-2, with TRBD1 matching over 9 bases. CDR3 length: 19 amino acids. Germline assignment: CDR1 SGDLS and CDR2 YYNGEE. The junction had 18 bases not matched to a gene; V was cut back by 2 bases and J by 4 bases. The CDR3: CASSVPRVPEDRGAYGYTF. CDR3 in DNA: TGTGCCAGCAGCGTTCCCCGGGTCCCCGAGGACAGGGGAGCCTATGGCTACACCTTC.

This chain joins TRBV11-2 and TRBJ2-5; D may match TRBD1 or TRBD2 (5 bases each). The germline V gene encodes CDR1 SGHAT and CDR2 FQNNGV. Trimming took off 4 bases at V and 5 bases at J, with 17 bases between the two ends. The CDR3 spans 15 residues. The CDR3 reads CASSSTGGRGETQYF. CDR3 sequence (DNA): TGTGCCAGCAGCTCCACTGGGGGACGTGGTGAGACCCAGTACTTC. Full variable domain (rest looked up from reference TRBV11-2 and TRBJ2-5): EAGVAQSPRYKIIEKRQSVAFWCNPISGHATLYWYQQILGQGPKLLIQFQNNGVVDDSQLPKDRFSAERLKGVDSTLKIQPAKLEDSAVYLCASSSTGGRGETQYFGPGTRLLVL.

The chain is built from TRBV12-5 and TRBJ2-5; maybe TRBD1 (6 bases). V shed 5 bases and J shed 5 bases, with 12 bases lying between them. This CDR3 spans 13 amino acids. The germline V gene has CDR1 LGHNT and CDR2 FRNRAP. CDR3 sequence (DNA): TGTGCTAGTGGTACAGGGATTTTCGAGACCCAGTACTTC. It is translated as CASGTGIFETQYF.

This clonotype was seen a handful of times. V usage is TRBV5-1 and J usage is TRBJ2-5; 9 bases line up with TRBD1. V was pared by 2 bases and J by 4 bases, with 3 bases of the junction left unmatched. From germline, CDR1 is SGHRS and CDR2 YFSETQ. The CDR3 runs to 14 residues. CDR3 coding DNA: TGCGCCAGCAGCTTCGGACAGGGGAGAGAGACCCAGTACTTC. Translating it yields CASSFGQGRETQYF. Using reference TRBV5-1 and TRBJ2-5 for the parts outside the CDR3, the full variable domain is KAGVTQTPRYLIKTRGQQVTLSCSPISGHRSVSWYQQTPGQGLQFLFEYFSETQRNKGNFPGRFSGRQFSNSRSEMNVSTLELGDSALYLCASSFGQGRETQYFGPGTRLLVL.

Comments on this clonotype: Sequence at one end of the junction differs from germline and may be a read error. In DNA, the CDR3 is TGTGCCAGCAGCTTAAGACAGGGGGTGGATCAGCCCCGGCATTTT. Translating it yields CASSLRQGVDQPRHF. V usage is TRBV7-6 and J usage is TRBJ1-5; 9 bases are a match to TRBD1. The CDR3 is made up of 15 amino acids. Germline CDR1 SGHVS, CDR2 FNYEAQ.

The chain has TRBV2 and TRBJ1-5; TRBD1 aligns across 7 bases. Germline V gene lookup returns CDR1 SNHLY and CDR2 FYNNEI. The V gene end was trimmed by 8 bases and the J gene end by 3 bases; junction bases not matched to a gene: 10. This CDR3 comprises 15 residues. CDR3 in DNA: TGTGCCAGCGAATCTGGGACAGTAAACAATCAGCCCCAGCATTTT. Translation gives CASESGTVNNQPQHF.